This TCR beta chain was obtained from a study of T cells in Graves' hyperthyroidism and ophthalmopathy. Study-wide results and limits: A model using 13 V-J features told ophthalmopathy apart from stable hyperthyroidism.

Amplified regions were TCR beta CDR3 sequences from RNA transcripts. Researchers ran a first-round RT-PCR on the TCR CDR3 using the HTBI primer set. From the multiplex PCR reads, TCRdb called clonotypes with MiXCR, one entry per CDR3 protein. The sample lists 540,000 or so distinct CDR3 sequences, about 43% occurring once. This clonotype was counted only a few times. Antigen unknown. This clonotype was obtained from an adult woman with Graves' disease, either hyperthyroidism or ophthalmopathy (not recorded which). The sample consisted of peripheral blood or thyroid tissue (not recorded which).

CDR3 sequence: CASSVDRRNTEAFF. For the CDR3, the DNA is TGTGCCAGCAGTGTGGACAGGAGGAACACTGAAGCTTTCTTT. The rearrangement uses TRBV2 and TRBJ1-1, with 7 bases fitting TRBD1. The ends lost 4 bases at V and 1 base at J; junction bases unmatched: 3. This CDR3 has 14 amino acids. Looked up from germline, CDR1 is SNHLY and CDR2 is FYNNEI.